The sequence of this T cell receptor (beta chain) was determined in a study of early T cells in non-severe SARS-CoV-2 infection (dated by TCRdb to the early 2020s). For context, the study as a whole: TCR sequencing used bulk RNA from unsorted whole blood, so alpha and beta chains could not be paired.

The CDR3 contains 15 residues, cysteine and phenylalanine counted. The read is trimmed to its CDR3 DNA, 45 bases read in frame from base 1. The junction shows trimming of 6 bases on V and 5 bases on J, and the gene matches do not reach 6 bases of it. CDR1 and CDR2, looked up from the germline V gene (reference sequence), are DFQATT and SNEGSKA. A case-control design nested within a healthcare worker cohort in London, UK, was used, with weekly nasopharyngeal swab PCR tests and blood sampling performed. Healthcare workers were recruited between 23 and 31 March 2020, during the week of the UK lockdown, and were followed weekly for up to roughly 16 weeks. At least ten counts were recorded for this clonotype. Its cognate antigen has yet to be identified. Base qualities are not recorded, but no much larger clone differs from it by a single base. Beyond this particular receptor, the publication reports: VDJdb matching was skewed toward anti-spike CD8 responses and likely underestimated virus-specific expansions, missing private and CD4 specificities.

To prepare the library, 5' RACE was applied. The sequencing machine was a NextSeq 500. To correct for sequencing error and PCR bias, the TCR library protocol tagged individual cDNA molecules with unique molecular identifiers. Both TCR alpha and beta chains were sequenced, and tight co-correlation was observed between alpha and beta sequence abundances in each sample. Per the authors' processing: V gene, J gene and CDR3 annotation of TCR sequences was performed with Decombinator V4. Expanded TCRs were defined as changing significantly between any two time points under a Poisson model with p below 0.0001. TCR abundances were normalised to the total number of TCRs sequenced per sample and were expressed as counts per million. TRAV1-2 paired with TRAJ12, TRAJ20 or TRAJ33 defined MAIT TCRs, while TRAV10 paired with TRAJ18 defined iNKT TCRs. VDJdb, accessed 1 November 2021, was searched for CMV, EBV and SARS-CoV-2 annotated TCRs, with TCRs annotated for multiple antigens excluded. The public reads were quality trimmed at Q25 with fastp and then assembled into clones with MiXCR by TCRdb, keeping productive beta chains. Each record represents a unique CDR3 protein, reported with the most common genes and DNA among its rows. The V and J calls shown here were made by TCRdb, not taken from the authors' results. In this sample the table shows 54,000 or so distinct CDR3 sequences, over 5% of which occur a single time. Under 8% of the sample is taken by the ten largest.

Rearrangement joined TRBV20-1 to TRBJ2-3; TRBD2 fits 15 bases in the junction. This TCR derives from an adult who was a healthcare worker with PCR-confirmed SARS-CoV-2 infection or an uninfected control (not recorded which). The source material was whole blood. The CDR3 here reads CSAGPGLAGGDTQYF. The DNA is TGCAGTGCCGGCCCGGGACTAGCGGGGGGAGATACGCAGTATTTT.